Described below is a single T cell receptor beta chain sequence and its context. Generated by immunoSEQ multiplex PCR, the TCRdb table keeps only in-frame clones and is missing some. Of 100,000 to 150,000 clones listed, roughly 93% were seen once; the top ten hold 1% to 1.4%. This sample stems from a study of T cell responses to AZD1222 COVID-19 vaccine. The length of the CDR3 is 13 residues. V was cut by 7 bases and J by 2 bases, with 11 bases left in between. Germline assignment: CDR1 LNHDA and CDR2 SQIVND (reference sequence). This TCR derives from an adult who received the AZD1222 COVID-19 vaccine. Here the sequenced sample was peripheral blood, taken 28 days after the second AZD1222 dose. The J gene is TRBJ1-2, the V gene TRBV19, with D uncertain. The CDR3 loop reads CASIAPGNYGYTF. DNA of the CDR3: TGTGCCAGTATCGCTCCCGGAAACTATGGCTACACCTTC. Together with reference TRBV19 and TRBJ1-2, the CDR3 gives the full variable domain: DGGITQSPKYLFRKEGQNVTLSCEQNLNHDAMYWYRQDPGQGLRLIYYSQIVNDFQKGDIAEGYSVSREKKESFPLTVTSAQKNPTAFYLCASIAPGNYGYTFGSGTRLTVV.